This T cell receptor beta chain was observed in a study of blood T cell repertoires in COVID-19. Study information: The cDNA or gDNA used as material had been derived from T cells, B-cell-depleted T cells, or PBMCs.

The Seattle patients, enrolled during active infection, were followed longitudinally. V dropped 6 bases and J dropped 7 bases, with 9 bases sitting between them. Germline V gene sequence: CDR1 WNHNN, CDR2 SYGVQD (reference sequence). The CDR3 runs to 11 residues. The protocol was immunoSEQ multiplex PCR, while the TCRdb copy is restricted to in-frame clones and leaves out a portion. The table includes around 320,000 clones, roughly 89% detected once. Input material: peripheral blood. The clonotype comes from a woman in her twenties or thirties with COVID-19, enrolled during active disease. This sequence joins TRBV10-1 and TRBJ1-2; D call uncertain. CDR3 DNA: TGCGCCAGCAGAGGTCCAGGTGGCTACACCTTC. This gives the protein CASRGPGGYTF.